The 21 T cell receptor beta chains reported below all come from one sample, sequenced in a study of blood T cell repertoires in COVID-19. The protocol was immunoSEQ multiplex PCR, while the TCRdb copy is restricted to in-frame clones and leaves out a portion. In the table there are approximately 220,000 clones, roughly 80% of which are singletons. What was sequenced was peripheral blood. The receptors stem from a woman of 80 years or more with acute or convalescent COVID-19.

The rearrangement links TRBV18 to TRBJ1-2; D remains unclear. This CDR3 contains 12 residues. Deletions cut 4 bases from V and 6 bases from J, with 9 bases between. Germline CDR1 is KGHSH and CDR2 is LQKENI. The CDR3 region is CASSLSGDGYTF. As DNA, the CDR3 is TGTGCCAGCTCACTATCCGGGGATGGCTACACCTTC.

The chain joins TRBV6-2 or TRBV6-3 to TRBJ2-1; 9 bases align to TRBD2. Germline values: CDR1 MNHEY, CDR2 SVGEGT. J lost 5 bases, V lost 5 bases, and 7 bases had no gene match. This CDR3 is built from 15 residues. The CDR3 spells CASSVTSGAHNEQFF. CDR3 DNA sequence: TGTGCCAGCAGTGTGACTAGCGGTGCCCACAATGAGCAGTTCTTC.

The V gene is TRBV11-3, the J gene TRBJ1-1; D is perhaps TRBD1 (6 bases). The V gene's germline CDR1 is SGHNT and CDR2 YENEEA. The V gene lost 0 bases and the J gene lost 10 bases, with 9 bases spanning the gap. The CDR3 consists of 12 residues. In nucleotides, the CDR3 is TGTGCCAGCAGCTTAGATGGGGGCGTAGCTTTCTTT. Translated: CASSLDGGVAFF.

The rearrangement joins TRBV5-1 to TRBJ2-1; TRBD2 matches at 16 bases. CDR3 length: 15 amino acids. Germline V gene data show CDR1 as SGHRS and CDR2 as YFSETQ. The trim removed 4 bases at V and 9 bases at J, leaving 4 bases unmatched. As DNA, the CDR3 is TGCGCCAGCAGCCAGGGACTAGCGGGAGGGGGTGAGCAGTTCTTC. Its translation is CASSQGLAGGGEQFF.

The genes are TRBV30 and TRBJ2-3; a weak D match, TRBD1 (6 bases). This CDR3 has 15 residues. Germline loops: CDR1 GTSNPN, CDR2 SVGIG (reference sequence). Trimming left V 1 base short and J 2 bases short, with 13 bases between. The CDR3 reads CAWSAPGQYTDTQYF. The DNA of the CDR3 is TGTGCCTGGAGTGCACCGGGACAATACACAGATACGCAGTATTTT.

The chain couples TRBV5-6 to TRBJ2-3, with a weak D call TRBD2 (5 bases). Per the germline V gene, CDR1 is SGHDT and CDR2 is YYEEEE. CDR3 length: 13 amino acids. V was cut by 3 bases and J by 4 bases, with 9 bases left in between. CDR3 nucleotides: TGTGCCAGCAGCTACGAGGGTGCAGATACGCAGTATTTT. Translation gives CASSYEGADTQYF.

The chain is built from TRBV2 and TRBJ1-5, with 7 bases matching TRBD1. The ends lost 6 bases at V and 2 bases at J; junction bases unmatched: 22. The CDR3 runs to 20 residues. Looked up from germline, CDR1 is SNHLY and CDR2 is FYNNEI. CDR3 residues: CASRALRDSRIIGGNQPQHF. The CDR3, as DNA: TGTGCCAGCAGGGCCCTTCGGGACAGTAGGATTATAGGGGGCAATCAGCCCCAGCATTTT.

This chain links TRBV7-2 with TRBJ2-7; 8 bases map to TRBD2. The germline V gene has CDR1 SGHTA and CDR2 FQGNSA. J gave up 3 bases and V 1 base, and 5 bases lay outside the gene matches. CDR3 length: 15 amino acids. This chain's CDR3 is CASSLEGGGHYEQYF. The CDR3 nucleotides are TGTGCCAGCAGCTTAGAAGGCGGGGGGCACTACGAGCAGTACTTC.

The chain carries TRBV6-2 or TRBV6-3 and TRBJ1-2; 7 bases agree with TRBD1. This CDR3 region has 14 residues. Trimming at V came to 4 bases and at J to 3 bases, leaving 5 bases not matched to a gene. In germline, CDR1 is MNHEY, CDR2 SVGEGT. CDR3 residues: CASSSGQFDYGYTF. Written as DNA, the CDR3 is TGTGCCAGCAGTTCGGGACAGTTTGACTATGGCTACACCTTC.

V is TRBV25-1 and J is TRBJ1-6; 7 bases are a match to TRBD1. The trim removed 6 bases at V and 3 bases at J, leaving 5 bases unmatched. CDR1 and CDR2 from the germline V gene are MGHDK and SYGVNS. The CDR3 length is 15 residues. The CDR3 sequence is CASRPGQLYNSPLHF. The CDR3 region has the DNA TGTGCCAGCAGACCGGGACAGCTCTATAATTCACCCCTCCACTTT.

This clone was found a few times. V gene TRBV5-1 combines with J gene TRBJ2-2; 9 bases align to TRBD1. Germline V gene sequence: CDR1 SGHRS, CDR2 YFSETQ. The junction had 5 bases not matched to a gene; V was cut back by 4 bases and J by 1 base. The CDR3 contains 16 residues. The CDR3 region is CASSQQGAGNTGELFF. For the CDR3, the DNA is TGCGCCAGCAGCCAACAGGGGGCGGGGAACACCGGGGAGCTGTTTTTT.

The chain employs TRBV18 and TRBJ2-1, with 10 bases lining up with TRBD1. This CDR3 comprises 18 residues. Germline V gene data show CDR1 as KGHSH and CDR2 as LQKENI. With 6 bases clipped from V and 6 bases from J, the junction kept 17 bases outside the gene matches. The CDR3 spells CASSQYIPGQGRSNEQFF. The CDR3 nucleotides read TGTGCCAGCTCGCAATATATACCGGGACAGGGGAGATCCAATGAGCAGTTCTTC.

The chain has TRBV7-9 and TRBJ1-6, with D possibly TRBD1 on 5 matching bases. The ends were cut back, 5 bases at V and 0 bases at J, with 11 bases in the middle. The CDR3 consists of 16 residues. CDR1 is SEHNR and CDR2 is FQNEAQ in the germline V gene (reference sequence). For the CDR3, the DNA is TGTGCCAGCAGCGGGGGGGAGAGCTCCTATAATTCACCCCTCCACTTT. Encoded protein: CASSGGESSYNSPLHF.

This chain links TRBV7-6 with TRBJ2-7; D unclear. V lost 2 bases and J 5 bases, leaving 7 bases between the germline ends. Per the germline V gene, CDR1 is SGHVS and CDR2 is FNYEAQ. The CDR3 has 12 amino acids. The CDR3, as DNA: TGTGCCAGCAGCTTACCAGGTGACGAGCAGTACTTC. Residues: CASSLPGDEQYF.

The chain carries TRBV5-6 and TRBJ1-2; 7 positions match TRBD1. The CDR3 spans 16 residues. After removal of 0 bases from V and 10 bases from J, the junction contained 15 bases not matched to a gene. Germline V lookup: CDR1 SGHDT, CDR2 YYEEEE. The CDR3 DNA reads as TGTGCCAGCAGCTTGGCTACAGGGGATGACGGGACCGCCTACACCTTC. This codes for CASSLATGDDGTAYTF.

The J gene is TRBJ2-3, the V gene TRBV5-4; 8 bases fit TRBD1. Trimming took 1 base from V and 2 from J; bases not matched to a gene: 3. Germline CDR1 reads SGHNT; CDR2 reads YYREEE (reference sequence). The CDR3 has 15 amino acids. CDR3 in amino acids: CASSLHRGFTDTQYF. The CDR3 DNA follows: TGTGCCAGCAGCTTGCACAGGGGGTTCACAGATACGCAGTATTTT.

The V and J genes are TRBV5-4 and TRBJ2-2; the D is unclear. From germline, CDR1 is SGHNT and CDR2 YYREEE (reference sequence). The CDR3 extends over 16 amino acids. Trimming cost V 4 bases and J 0 bases, with 13 bases left between them. The CDR3 reads CASSLKSPTNTGELFF. The CDR3 DNA is TGTGCCAGCAGCCTCAAATCCCCTACGAACACCGGGGAGCTGTTTTTT.

This clone appeared a single time. This chain links TRBV5-8 with TRBJ2-2; 11 bases are a match to TRBD2. The germline V gene encodes CDR1 SGHTS and CDR2 YDEGEE. This CDR3 is 16 amino acids long. Trimming at V came to 3 bases and at J to 6 bases, leaving 7 bases not matched to a gene. This chain's CDR3 is CASSSGLADWAGELFF. CDR3 nucleotide sequence: TGTGCCAGCAGCTCGGGACTAGCGGATTGGGCCGGGGAGCTGTTTTTT. Based on the CDR3 plus reference TRBV5-8 and TRBJ2-2, the full variable domain is EAGVTQSPTHLIKTRGQQATLRCSPISGHTSVYWYQQALGLGLQFLLWYDEGEERNRGNFPPRFSGRQFPNYSSELNVNALELEDSALYLCASSSGLADWAGELFFGEGSRLTVL.

This clone was detected only a few times. This chain uses TRBV27 with TRBJ2-2; possible D gene TRBD2, 6 bases. The germline V and J ends were trimmed by 6 bases and 6 bases, with 8 bases remaining between them. This CDR3 is 12 amino acids long. The germline CDR1 and CDR2 sequences are MNHEY and SMNVEV (reference sequence). CDR3 DNA: TGTGCCAGCAGCCCGGGGGCCGGGGAGCTGTTTTTT. As protein: CASSPGAGELFF.

V and J are TRBV15 and TRBJ1-1; the match to TRBD1 covers 7 bases. V was pared by 1 base and J by 1 base, with 6 bases of the junction left unmatched. The CDR3 covers 16 residues. CDR1 is LNHNV and CDR2 is YYDKDF in the germline V gene (reference sequence). The CDR3 is CATSRGQGQPNTEAFF. The DNA for the CDR3 is TGTGCCACCAGCAGAGGACAGGGACAGCCGAACACTGAAGCTTTCTTT.

The chain employs TRBV20-1 and TRBJ1-2, with D maybe TRBD1 (6 bases). Trimming took off 4 bases at V and 5 bases at J, with 8 bases between the two ends. Germline loops: CDR1 DFQATT, CDR2 SNEGSKA (reference sequence). This CDR3 has 11 amino acids. The CDR3 is CSANREYGYTF. The CDR3 DNA reads as TGCAGTGCTAACAGGGAGTATGGCTACACCTTC.